This TCR beta chain was sequenced during a study of blood T cells in healthy people across ages. Primers used in a second PCR of about 7 to 12 cycles were a sample-barcoded 5' primer and a J-beta primer mix. MiXCR was run by TCRdb on the 5' RACE reads, yielding one entry per CDR3 protein. Seen here are 600,000 or so distinct CDR3 sequences, 45% to 55% observed once, and the top ten hold about 22%. The sample, 7.5 to 10 milliliters of peripheral blood, was drawn from each donor. Each sample used at least 7 million PBMCs. Trimming cost V 7 bases and J 0 bases, with 16 bases left between them. Germline values: CDR1 MNHNS, CDR2 SASEGT. The CDR3 extends over 17 amino acids. This clonotype has more than one count but fewer than ten. What it binds is unknown. This may come from a read error, since a much larger clone is one base off. The study, taken as a whole, reports: Percentage of naive T cells showed a strong correlation with TCR beta diversity. Among T cells, TCR beta diversity per million cells dropped roughly linearly as age rose.

This chain joins TRBV6-1 and TRBJ2-6; D may be TRBD1 (6 bases). Sequenced material: blood. The clonotype comes from an elderly man in good health. The CDR3 sequence: CASTDRPLFSGANVLTF. The CDR3 DNA follows: TGTGCCAGCACCGACAGGCCTCTCTTCTCTGGGGCCAACGTCCTGACTTTC.